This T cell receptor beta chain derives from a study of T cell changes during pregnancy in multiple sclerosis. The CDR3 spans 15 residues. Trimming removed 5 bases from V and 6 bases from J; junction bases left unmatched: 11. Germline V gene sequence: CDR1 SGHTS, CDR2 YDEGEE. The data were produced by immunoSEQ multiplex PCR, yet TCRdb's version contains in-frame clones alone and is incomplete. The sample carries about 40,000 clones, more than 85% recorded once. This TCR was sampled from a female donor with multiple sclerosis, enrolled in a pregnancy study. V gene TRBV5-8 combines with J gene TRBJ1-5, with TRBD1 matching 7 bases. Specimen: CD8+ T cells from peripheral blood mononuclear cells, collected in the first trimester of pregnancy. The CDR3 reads CASSTGTAHAQPQHF. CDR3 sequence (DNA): TGTGCCAGCAGTACCGGGACAGCACATGCTCAGCCCCAGCATTTT.